This passage covers 18 T cell receptor beta chains from one sample sequenced in a study of shared clonotypes between healthy human individuals. Only in-frame clones appear in the TCRdb table, and some are missing; sequencing was by immunoSEQ multiplex PCR. The sample consists of under 2,500,000 clones, under 97% of them appearing once. The source material was naive CD4+ T cells sorted from blood. The subset here: CD45RA+ positively selected. The receptors come from a man aged 18 to 29 in good health.

The J gene is TRBJ1-2, the V gene TRBV29-1; unclear D gene. The CDR3 has 14 amino acids. Germline lookup yields CDR1 SQVTM and CDR2 ANQGSEA. Trimming shortened V by 3 bases and J by 4 bases, and 15 bases separated the two germline ends. The CDR3 nucleotides are TGCAGCGTTGATCGGGCCAGGACCTCCTATGGCTACACCTTC. Translated: CSVDRARTSYGYTF.

A few counts support this clone. The rearrangement links TRBV25-1 to TRBJ2-1; 9 bases map to TRBD1. The germline gives CDR1 MGHDK, CDR2 SYGVNS. The CDR3 sequence is 16 residues long. After removal of 4 bases from V and 9 bases from J, the junction contained 13 bases not matched to a gene. This chain's CDR3 is CASSGKVGTGKSEQFF. The CDR3 DNA reads as TGTGCCAGCAGTGGTAAAGTTGGGACAGGGAAAAGTGAGCAGTTCTTC.

The chain carries TRBV6-5 and TRBJ2-7; tentative D call: TRBD2 (6 bases). Per germline, CDR1 MNHEY and CDR2 SVGAGI. This CDR3 contains 12 residues. Trimming left V 8 bases short and J 7 bases short, with 15 bases between. The CDR3 protein is CASLLQGGEQYF. The CDR3 region has the DNA TGTGCCAGCCTACTCCAAGGAGGGGAGCAGTACTTC.

This chain links TRBV6-6 with TRBJ1-3; TRBD1 matches at 8 bases. Trimming removed 7 bases from V and 2 bases from J; junction bases left unmatched: 4. Germline V gene data show CDR1 as MNHNY and CDR2 as SVGAGI (reference sequence). The CDR3 is 14 amino acids. The CDR3 spells CASTETGAGNTIYF. The CDR3, as DNA: TGTGCCAGCACCGAGACAGGGGCTGGAAACACCATATATTTT.

The genes are TRBV7-2 and TRBJ2-7; TRBD1 might be the D (5 bases). Looked up from germline, CDR1 is SGHTA and CDR2 is FQGNSA. This CDR3 spans 15 amino acids. Trimming shortened V by 2 bases and J by 2 bases, and 13 bases separated the two germline ends. Here the CDR3 reads CASSLNQGGTYEQYF. The CDR3 DNA follows: TGTGCCAGCAGCTTAAATCAGGGCGGAACCTACGAGCAGTACTTC.

The chain links TRBV29-1 to TRBJ2-5, with D perhaps matching TRBD2 (5 bases). This CDR3 region has 12 residues. V was clipped by 5 bases and J by 5 bases, with 12 bases between them. Germline values: CDR1 SQVTM, CDR2 ANQGSEA. The CDR3 sequence is CSVKLTGETQYF. In nucleotides, the CDR3 is TGCAGCGTTAAATTAACGGGGGAGACCCAGTACTTC.

This clone is a singleton in its sample. The chain couples TRBV4-1 to TRBJ1-2; no clear D. CDR1 and CDR2 from the germline V gene are MGHRA and YSYEKL. V lost 1 base, J lost 3 bases, and 12 bases lay in between. The CDR3 sequence is 15 residues long. The CDR3 loop is CASSQGVHSHYGYTF. The CDR3 bases are TGCGCCAGCAGCCAAGGTGTTCACTCTCACTATGGCTACACCTTC.

The chain combines TRBV5-1 with TRBJ1-4; maybe TRBD1 (5 bases). Germline V lookup: CDR1 SGHRS, CDR2 YFSETQ. V gave up 0 bases and J gave up 8 bases, with 14 bases separating them. This CDR3 region has 15 residues. CDR3: CASSLARGAEEKLFF. Here the CDR3 DNA reads TGCGCCAGCAGCTTGGCCCGAGGGGCTGAAGAAAAACTGTTTTTT.

The chain joins TRBV9 to TRBJ2-3; 10 nucleotides match TRBD2. V lost 4 bases to trimming and J lost 4 bases; unmatched junction nucleotides: 9. The CDR3 totals 16 residues. CDR1 is SGDLS and CDR2 is YYNGEE in the germline V gene. The CDR3 nucleotides are TGTGCCAGCAGCCCGCCCCTAGCGGGAGAGGCAGATACGCAGTATTTT. Translating gives CASSPPLAGEADTQYF.

The rearrangement uses TRBV6-1 and TRBJ2-5; 7 positions match TRBD2. CDR3 length: 13 residues. Trimming removed 8 bases from V and 3 bases from J; junction bases left unmatched: 6. Germline CDR1 is MNHNS and CDR2 is SASEGT. CDR3 protein: CASLGTIKETQYF. As DNA, the CDR3 is TGTGCCAGCCTCGGGACTATTAAAGAGACCCAGTACTTC.

J is TRBJ2-3 and V is TRBV18; D is perhaps TRBD1 or TRBD2 (6 bases each). CDR1 and CDR2 from the germline V gene are KGHSH and LQKENI. This CDR3 spans 17 amino acids. Trimming removed 2 bases from V and 3 bases from J, with 18 bases in between. The CDR3 bases are TGTGCCAGCTCACCAAAGCAACGACAGGAGGGGACAGATACGCAGTATTTT. It codes for CASSPKQRQEGTDTQYF.

The chain couples TRBV5-1 to TRBJ2-1, with TRBD2 matching 9 bases. CDR3 length equals 15 residues. Germline CDR1 reads SGHRS; CDR2 reads YFSETQ. V dropped 5 bases and J dropped 8; count of bases not matched to a gene: 11. CDR3 DNA sequence: TGCGCCAGCAGGTCGACTAGCGGCCCTACCGATGAGCAGTTCTTC. Protein: CASRSTSGPTDEQFF.

This sequence joins TRBV7-9 and TRBJ2-1; 8 bases are shared with TRBD1. Per the germline V gene, CDR1 is SEHNR and CDR2 is FQNEAQ (reference sequence). The V gene end was trimmed by 5 bases and the J gene end by 12 bases; junction bases not matched to a gene: 18. CDR3 size: 16 residues. CDR3 loop: CASSPRTGWGREVQFF. As DNA, the CDR3 is TGTGCCAGCAGCCCCCGGACAGGGTGGGGTCGGGAAGTGCAGTTCTTC.

The chain uses TRBV5-1 and TRBJ2-1, with 14 positions matching TRBD2. The trim removed 3 bases at V and 6 bases at J, leaving 11 bases unmatched. This CDR3 is built from 18 residues. Per germline, CDR1 SGHRS and CDR2 YFSETQ. DNA of the CDR3: TGCGCCAGCAGCTCGGGGGGACTAGCGGGAGCCCAAGCCAATGAGCAGTTCTTC. Its translation is CASSSGGLAGAQANEQFF.

This clone appeared once. The V gene is TRBV5-8, the J gene TRBJ1-1; D remains unclear. Per the germline V gene, CDR1 is SGHTS and CDR2 is YDEGEE. Trimming took off 0 bases at V and 6 bases at J, with 6 bases between the two ends. The length of the CDR3 is 12 residues. The DNA for the CDR3 is TGTGCCAGCAGCTTGGCGCCAGCTGAAGCTTTCTTT. This gives the protein CASSLAPAEAFF.

This chain uses TRBV5-6 with TRBJ1-2, with D hard to call. The ends were cut back, 2 bases at V and 5 bases at J, with 13 bases in the middle. There are 14 residues in the CDR3. The germline CDR1 and CDR2 sequences are SGHDT and YYEEEE. Here the CDR3 reads CASSFQDRVYGYTF. The CDR3 region has the DNA TGTGCCAGCAGCTTCCAGGACCGGGTATATGGCTACACCTTC.

The V gene is TRBV28, the J gene TRBJ2-5, with TRBD2 matching 11 bases. The CDR3 is 16 amino acids. Germline V gives CDR1 MDHEN, CDR2 SYDVKM. V lost 4 bases, J lost 1 base, and 5 bases stayed unmatched. CDR3 region: CASSSPLAGGQETQYF. The CDR3 nucleotides are TGTGCCAGCAGTTCCCCGCTAGCGGGGGGCCAAGAGACCCAGTACTTC.

This chain connects TRBV7-6 to TRBJ2-7, with no clear D. CDR1 is SGHVS and CDR2 is FNYEAQ in the germline V gene. V lost 1 base, J lost 5 bases, and 6 bases lay in between. The CDR3 sequence is 12 residues long. Here the CDR3 DNA reads TGTGCCAGCAGCTTAGAGGGTGACGAGCAGTACTTC. Encoded protein: CASSLEGDEQYF.